This T cell receptor beta chain was documented in a study of T-cell reconstitution after alpha-beta-depleted transplantation in children. General study results and limits: As was reported, about two months after transplant, alpha-beta T cells came from several hundred expanded graft clones.

Germline CDR1 is LGHNA and CDR2 is YSLEER. The CDR3 contains 12 residues. Library preparation (for TCRbeta) was performed with unique molecular identifiers. MiXCR, applied by TCRdb to the PCR reads, yields one record per CDR3 protein. The sample holds fewer than 700,000 distinct CDR3 sequences; about 23% are singletons and the top ten take 13% to 15%. This clonotype was seen at least ten times. Antigen unknown. At one boundary the junction diverges from the germline segment, which might be a read error. This clonotype originated in a boy younger than two who had a stem cell transplant for acute myeloid leukemia, so the T cells may come from the graft donor. The sequenced sample was PBMCs, mostly from graft donor cells, obtained 360 days after TCRalphabeta/CD19-depleted stem cell transplant. The chain carries TRBV4-3 and TRBJ2-1, with unresolved D. CDR3: CASSQDRNEQFF. In DNA form, the CDR3 reads TGTGCCAGCAGCCAAGATCGTAATGAGCAGTTCTTC.